Below, 17 T cell receptor beta chains from the same sample are listed, as sequenced in a study of Ad26.COV2.S vaccination and SARS-CoV-2 variants. Treatment here: 15 to 20 received Ad26.COV2.S at low or high dose, single or two shots; roughly five received placebo; per-sample allocation not given. Samples came from day 63 after the first vaccine or placebo injection. Clones were sequenced by immunoSEQ multiplex PCR, and TCRdb holds only the in-frame ones, with some missing. The repertoire holds around 310,000 clones, about nine tenths seen once, with 4.5% to 5.5% in the top ten. The source was peripheral blood, collected in a trial of Ad26.COV2.S vaccine versus placebo. Receptor source: a person aged 18-65 years who received the Ad26.COV2.S COVID-19 vaccine or a placebo.

This chain joins TRBV5-1 and TRBJ1-1; the match to TRBD1 covers 9 bases. CDR3 length equals 15 residues. Germline CDR1 is SGHRS and CDR2 is YFSETQ. V lost 4 bases and J lost 4; bases outside the gene matches: 8. CDR3: CASSRGETGGTEAFF. The CDR3 bases are TGCGCCAGCAGCCGGGGTGAGACAGGGGGCACTGAAGCTTTCTTT.

The gene calls are TRBV7-8 and TRBJ1-1; tentative D call: TRBD1 (5 bases). In germline, CDR1 is SGHVS, CDR2 FQNEAQ. Trimming took 4 bases from V and 8 from J, leaving 20 bases between them. The length of the CDR3 is 15 residues. CDR3 region: CASSWGGRAVREAFF. The CDR3, as DNA: TGTGCCAGCAGCTGGGGGGGAAGGGCAGTAAGAGAAGCTTTCTTT.

The rearrangement joins TRBV7-9 to TRBJ1-3; D unclear. The CDR3 is made up of 13 amino acids. Germline V lookup: CDR1 SEHNR, CDR2 FQNEAQ (reference sequence). V lost 5 bases and J lost 4, with 9 bases in between. CDR3 sequence: CASSRGTGNTIYF. In DNA, the CDR3 is TGTGCCAGCAGCCGCGGTACGGGAAACACCATATATTTT.

A remark on this clone: This same CDR3 is encoded by further DNA sequences in the sample. The gene calls are TRBV11-2 and TRBJ1-1; D remains ambiguous. Germline V lookup: CDR1 SGHAT, CDR2 FQNNGV. V was trimmed by 5 bases and J by 3 bases, leaving 10 bases between them. The CDR3 is made up of 13 amino acids. Written as DNA, the CDR3 is TGTGCCAGCAGCCCCCCCCTTGACACTGAAGCTTTCTTT. Protein product: CASSPPLDTEAFF.

This chain links TRBV6-6 with TRBJ2-3, with D possibly matching TRBD2 (5 bases). V was pared by 4 bases and J by 5 bases, with 19 bases between. This CDR3 has 16 amino acids. Germline CDR1 MNHNY, CDR2 SVGAGI (reference sequence). Here the CDR3 DNA reads TGTGCCAGCAGTTTGTCGACTATCCCTCCCGGAGATACGCAGTATTTT. Translation: CASSLSTIPPGDTQYF.

A few counts support this clone. The chain has TRBV7-9 and TRBJ2-3; D unclear. V was clipped by 5 bases and J by 4 bases, with 16 bases between them. The CDR3 runs to 15 residues. CDR1 is SEHNR and CDR2 is FQNEAQ in the germline V gene (reference sequence). The CDR3 region has the DNA TGTGCCAGCAGCCTAAGAAGGGTTACCCCAGATACGCAGTATTTT. It translates to CASSLRRVTPDTQYF.

The chain is built from TRBV7-2 and TRBJ1-1, with TRBD1 matching 10 bases. This CDR3 has 16 amino acids. Germline assignment: CDR1 SGHTA and CDR2 FQGNSA. J lost 6 bases, V lost 10 bases, and 17 bases had no gene match. CDR3 region: CATSDRGVNPGAEAFF. As DNA, the CDR3 is TGTGCCACCTCGGACAGGGGGGTCAACCCTGGGGCTGAAGCTTTCTTT.

J is TRBJ1-2 and V is TRBV4-1; perhaps TRBD1 as D (6 bases). Trimming cost V 4 bases and J 3 bases, with 15 bases left between them. Germline V gene lookup returns CDR1 MGHRA and CDR2 YSYEKL. The CDR3 sequence is 15 residues long. CDR3 region: CASSLQGQGYYGYTF. In nucleotides, the CDR3 is TGCGCCAGCAGCCTCCAAGGGCAGGGGTACTATGGCTACACCTTC.

The chain combines TRBV4-3 with TRBJ2-1; TRBD2 matches 8 bases. Germline CDR1 LGHNA, CDR2 YSLEER. Unmatched junction bases numbered 6, after V lost 2 bases and J lost 6 bases. The CDR3 contains 15 residues. The CDR3 here is CASSQRVAGRNEQFF. DNA for the CDR3: TGCGCCAGCAGCCAAAGGGTAGCGGGACGCAATGAGCAGTTCTTC.

The genes are TRBV7-9 and TRBJ1-2; D uncertain. This CDR3 region has 13 residues. The germline V and J ends were trimmed by 0 bases and 0 bases, with 2 bases remaining between them. CDR1 is SEHNR, CDR2 FQNEAQ, per germline (reference sequence). The CDR3, as DNA: TGTGCCAGCAGCTTAGCAGCTAACTATGGCTACACCTTC. Translated, it gives CASSLAANYGYTF.

This chain links TRBV4-1 with TRBJ2-2; D unclear. Germline CDR1 is MGHRA and CDR2 is YSYEKL. CDR3 length: 13 residues. The V gene lost 5 bases and the J gene lost 6 bases, with 10 bases spanning the gap. CDR3 protein: CASSFRVAGELFF. The CDR3, as DNA: TGCGCCAGCAGCTTTAGGGTGGCCGGGGAGCTGTTTTTT.

The chain has TRBV12-5 and TRBJ2-5, with 9 bases identical to TRBD2. Losses at the gene ends were 8 bases for V and 5 bases for J; bases not matched to a gene: 12. Germline CDR1 reads LGHNT; CDR2 reads FRNRAP. CDR3 size: 15 residues. DNA for the CDR3: TGTGCTAGTCTTCCGGGACTAGCAGGTTTGGAGACCCAGTACTTC. It codes for CASLPGLAGLETQYF.

The chain combines TRBV5-4 with TRBJ1-2; 7 bases fit TRBD1. J gave up 5 bases and V 4 bases, and 5 bases lay outside the gene matches. From germline, CDR1 is SGHNT and CDR2 YYREEE (reference sequence). The CDR3 runs 13 residues. CDR3 DNA: TGTGCCAGCAGCCCGTCAGGGGGTTATGGCTACACCTTC. This sequence encodes CASSPSGGYGYTF.

The chain joins TRBV6-5 to TRBJ2-6, with D unclear. The CDR3 consists of 16 residues. The germline gives CDR1 MNHEY, CDR2 SVGAGI. Trimming shortened V by 0 bases and J by 0 bases, and 6 bases separated the two germline ends. Here the CDR3 DNA reads TGTGCCAGCAGTTACTCTGGGATCTCTGGGGCCAACGTCCTGACTTTC. Its translation is CASSYSGISGANVLTF.

This chain joins TRBV30 and TRBJ1-5; D might be TRBD1 (5 bases). The CDR3 spans 14 residues. Trimming took 0 bases from V and 5 from J, leaving 11 bases between them. The germline gives CDR1 GTSNPN, CDR2 SVGIG (reference sequence). CDR3 in DNA: TGTGCCTGGAGTGTAGAGGACATATATCAGCCCCAGCATTTT. Translation: CAWSVEDIYQPQHF.

The J gene is TRBJ2-4, the V gene TRBV28; 7 nucleotides agree with TRBD1. V shed 5 bases and J 0 bases; nucleotides not matched to a gene: 19. The CDR3 runs 20 residues. From germline, CDR1 is MDHEN and CDR2 SYDVKM. As DNA, the CDR3 is TGTGCCAGCAGTGTCAGACAGGGAAGCCTGCGATTGATAGCCAAAAACATTCAGTACTTC. Its protein is CASSVRQGSLRLIAKNIQYF.

The rearrangement joins TRBV5-6 to TRBJ1-2; perhaps TRBD1 as D (5 bases). Germline loops: CDR1 SGHDT, CDR2 YYEEEE. The CDR3 sequence is 17 residues long. Trimming left V 1 base short and J 3 bases short, with 19 bases between. CDR3 amino acids: CASSLRQSPVGDYGYTF. The CDR3 DNA follows: TGTGCCAGCAGCTTGAGACAGTCGCCTGTCGGGGACTATGGCTACACCTTC.